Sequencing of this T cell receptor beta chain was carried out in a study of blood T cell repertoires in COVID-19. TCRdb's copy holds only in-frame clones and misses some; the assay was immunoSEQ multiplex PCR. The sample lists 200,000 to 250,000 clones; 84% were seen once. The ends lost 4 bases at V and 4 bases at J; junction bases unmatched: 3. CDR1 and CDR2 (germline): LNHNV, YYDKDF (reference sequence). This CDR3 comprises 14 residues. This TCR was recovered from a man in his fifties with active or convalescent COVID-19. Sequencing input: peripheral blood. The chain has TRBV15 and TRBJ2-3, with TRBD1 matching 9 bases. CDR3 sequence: CATSTRQGADTQYF. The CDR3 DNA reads TGTGCCACCAGCACCAGACAGGGGGCAGATACGCAGTATTTT.